A selection of T cell receptor beta chains follows, all from one sample in a study of CD8+ T cells in alopecia areata. Profiled with immunoSEQ multiplex PCR; TCRdb holds only in-frame clones, not every one. In the table there are 190,000 or so clones, about 60% of which are singletons. Sample: CD8+ T cells sorted from blood, taken at week 24, from a patient treated with tofacitinib. Receptor source: a human donor with alopecia areata. The CDR3 runs from the conserved cysteine through the conserved F or W. Fields, in order: clone size, J gene, V gene, CDR3 protein. Expanded clones get a size class; other rows say once, few or many, or leave the size out.

>few|TRBJ1-5|TRBV6-5
CASSSGQNSNQPQHF
>.|TRBJ2-3|TRBV5-6
CASSPDSGGPHRDTQYF
>.|TRBJ2-7|TRBV14
CASSFEGYEQYF
>.|TRBJ1-2|TRBV7-9
CASTPPTGGVEGYTF
>.|TRBJ1-1|TRBV25-1
CASTWRADTEAFF
>.|TRBJ2-5|TRBV4-2
CASSQGVSAQYF
>once|TRBJ2-5|TRBV4-1
CASSQYPRGSRETQYF
>few|TRBJ1-1|TRBV29-1
CSVESGVNTEAFF
>.|TRBJ1-5|TRBV27
CASSFWGANQPQHF
>.|TRBJ1-1|TRBV4-1
CASSQDDFRGDTEAFF
>.|TRBJ1-1|TRBV15
CATSEDRGFTEAFF
>.|TRBJ2-7|TRBV27
CASSLGGQGRYEQYF
>.|TRBJ2-7|TRBV5-1
CATPEQYF
>few|TRBJ2-1|TRBV4-1
CASSQGRTWNEQFF
>.|TRBJ1-1|TRBV5-1
CASSPSGTEAFF
>.|TRBJ2-1|TRBV4-1
CASSQVIRRGSSYNEQFF
>.|TRBJ1-1|TRBV19
CASNYRMNTEAFF
>.|TRBJ2-7|TRBV6-6
CASSLDGTGSSYEQYF
>few|TRBJ1-2|TRBV29-1
CSVGRDTANYGYTF
>.|TRBJ2-7|TRBV9
CASSVGSTYEQYF
>few|TRBJ2-7|TRBV29-1
CSVTAGDYEQYF
>.|TRBJ2-7|TRBV6-5
CASSGQGKVYEQYF
>.|TRBJ2-5|TRBV27
CASKSEYQETQYF
>.|TRBJ2-1|TRBV14
CASSQVRVNHEQFF
>.|TRBJ2-6|TRBV5-4
CASSLLGQRSGANVLTF
>.|TRBJ2-1|TRBV9
CASSGAVERYNEQFF
>few|TRBJ2-7|TRBV29-1
CSVVLGQAGRYEQYF
>.|TRBJ2-5|TRBV14
CASSGETQYF
>.|TRBJ2-7|TRBV11-2
CASSADRGRPYEQYF
>.|TRBJ2-3|TRBV13
CASSEAGGGTDTQYF
>.|TRBJ2-3|TRBV4-1
CASSPTGGESDTQYF
>.|TRBJ1-1|TRBV5-6
CASSLVVTEAFF
>.|TRBJ2-1|TRBV2
CASTESGGNEQFF
>.|TRBJ1-1|TRBV30
CAWSTMENTEAFF
>.|TRBJ2-2|TRBV10-3
CAIGLESGELFF
>few|TRBJ2-5|TRBV10-3
CAIGEDSLQETQYF
>few|TRBJ1-2|TRBV27
CASSLGSGYGYTF
>.|TRBJ1-1|TRBV29-1
CSVVGHEAFF
>.|TRBJ1-6|TRBV27
CASSLGTVETLNSPLHF
>.|TRBJ1-5|TRBV2
CASSERGLNQPQHF
>few|TRBJ2-7|TRBV30
CAWSDGAYEQYF
>.|TRBJ1-2|TRBV9
CASSEQGGNYGYTF
>few|TRBJ2-2|TRBV29-1
CSVHLPGQGRAGELFF
>.|TRBJ2-3|TRBV5-6
CASSEGGYTQYF
>.|TRBJ2-3|TRBV7-2
CASSFLSTVPSTDTQYF
>.|TRBJ2-7|TRBV4-1
CASSPGGEQYF
>.|TRBJ2-1|TRBV9
CASSVGGGSYNEQFF
>.|TRBJ2-3|TRBV13
CASSSLLAGTTDTQYF
>.|TRBJ2-3|TRBV6-5
CASRLSGGWDTQYF
>.|TRBJ1-5|TRBV15
CATSRGNQPQHF
>.|TRBJ2-1|TRBV7-6
CASSWAPVNEQFF
>.|TRBJ2-7|TRBV5-5
CASSWGQESYEQYF
>.|TRBJ1-4|TRBV5-1
CASSAEPATNEKLFF
>.|TRBJ2-3|TRBV27
CASSRGTDTQYF